This TCR beta chain was sequenced for a study of blood T cell repertoires in COVID-19. Study-level background: The study drew acute and convalescent COVID-19 samples from the United States, Italy and Spain. Nucleic acid was either cDNA or gDNA, and it came from T cells, B-cell-depleted T cells, or PBMCs.

The V gene's germline CDR1 is LNHDA and CDR2 SQIVND (reference sequence). The CDR3 totals 16 residues. V trimming: 4 bases; J trimming: 3 bases; junction bases outside the gene matches: 5. Original methodology: Reference gene primer amplification yielded estimated nucleated cell counts. TCRdb keeps only in-frame clones here, not all; method: immunoSEQ multiplex PCR. V and J calls and clone size follow that table, whereas D and trimming were derived from the DNA. The profile shows under 200,000 clones, around nine tenths of them singletons. This TCR was sampled from a man in his forties with active or convalescent COVID-19. The sample taken for sequencing was peripheral blood. The chain links TRBV19 to TRBJ2-2; 10 nucleotides match TRBD1. This CDR3 reads CASSSSGTGDTGELFF. The CDR3 DNA sequence: TGTGCCAGTAGTAGTTCCGGGACAGGGGACACCGGGGAGCTGTTTTTT.